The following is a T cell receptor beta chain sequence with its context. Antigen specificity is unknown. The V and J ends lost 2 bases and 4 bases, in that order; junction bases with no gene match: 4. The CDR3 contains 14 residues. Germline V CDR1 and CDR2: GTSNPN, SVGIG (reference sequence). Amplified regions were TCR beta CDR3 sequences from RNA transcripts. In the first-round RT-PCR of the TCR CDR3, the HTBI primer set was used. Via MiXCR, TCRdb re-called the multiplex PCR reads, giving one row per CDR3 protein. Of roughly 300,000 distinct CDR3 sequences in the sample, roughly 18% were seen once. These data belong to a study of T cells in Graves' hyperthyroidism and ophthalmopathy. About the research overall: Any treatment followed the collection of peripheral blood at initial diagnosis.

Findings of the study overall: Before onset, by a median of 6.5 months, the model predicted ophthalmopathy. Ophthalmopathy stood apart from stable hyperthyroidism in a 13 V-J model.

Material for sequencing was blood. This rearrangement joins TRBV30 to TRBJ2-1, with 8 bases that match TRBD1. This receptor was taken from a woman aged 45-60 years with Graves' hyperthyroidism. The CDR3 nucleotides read TGTGCCTGGAGTTCGGGACAGGATTACAATGAGCAGTTCTTC. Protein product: CAWSSGQDYNEQFF. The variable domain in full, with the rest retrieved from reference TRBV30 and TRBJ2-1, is SQTIHQWPATLVQPVGSPLSLECTVEGTSNPNLYWYRQAAGRGLQLLFYSVGIGQISSEVPQNLSASRPQDRQFILSSKKLLLSDSGFYLCAWSSGQDYNEQFFGPGTRLTVL.